This T cell receptor beta chain was identified during a study of response to subunit inactivated influenza vaccine. Findings of the study overall: Authors suggested each seasonal influenza vaccination recruits few new T cells.

Germline V CDR1 and CDR2: SGHRS, YFSETQ. V lost 0 bases, J lost 6 bases, and 16 bases lay in between. CDR3 length: 15 residues. The table lists this clonotype with a count of one. Its antigen is still unknown. TCRdb re-analysed the RT-PCR reads in MiXCR, keeping a single row per CDR3 protein. The table shows under 750,000 distinct CDR3 sequences, with 12% occurring only once. The sequenced sample was PBMCs from blood, obtained on the day of vaccination. The source is a man in his fifties or sixties who received an inactivated influenza vaccine. The chain links TRBV5-1 to TRBJ2-7, with a possible D match to TRBD2 (5 bases). Written as DNA, the CDR3 is TGCGCCAGCAGCTTGGACCCGGGGTCGACGTCCGAGCAGTACTTC. This sequence encodes CASSLDPGSTSEQYF.